The 4 T cell receptor beta chains below come from one sample, sequenced in a study of cytomegalovirus exposure and HLA in healthy donors. Some clones are missing from TCRdb's copy, which holds only in-frame ones; the method was immunoSEQ multiplex PCR. The sample yields more than 65,000 clones, 96% seen once. Input material: PBMCs. Receptor source: a woman between 18 and 30 years old in good health and CMV-seronegative.

The rearrangement links TRBV4-1 to TRBJ2-1; 9 positions match TRBD2. V lost 3 bases, J lost 6 bases, and 12 bases stayed unmatched. There are 17 residues in the CDR3. Germline lookup yields CDR1 MGHRA and CDR2 YSYEKL. The CDR3 coding sequence is TGCGCCAGCAGCCAGTCTTATAAGACTAGCGGAGGCAATGAGCAGTTCTTC. Residues: CASSQSYKTSGGNEQFF.

The gene calls are TRBV27 and TRBJ2-1, with D tentatively TRBD1 (5 bases). Germline CDR1 MNHEY, CDR2 SMNVEV (reference sequence). Trimming removed 5 bases at V and 6 bases at J, with 8 bases between. The CDR3 extends over 12 amino acids. Here the CDR3 reads CASSPQGNEQFF. CDR3 nucleotide sequence: TGTGCCAGCAGTCCCCAGGGCAATGAGCAGTTCTTC.

The chain joins TRBV27 to TRBJ2-1; the match to TRBD2 covers 10 bases. Germline CDR1 reads MNHEY; CDR2 reads SMNVEV (reference sequence). The CDR3 consists of 15 residues. The J segment lost 10 bases and the V segment lost 6 bases, leaving 12 bases of the junction unmatched. The chain's CDR3 is CASRELAGRIDEQFF. CDR3 sequence (DNA): TGTGCCAGCAGAGAACTAGCGGGAAGGATCGACGAGCAGTTCTTC.

The chain couples TRBV18 to TRBJ1-5; a possible D gene is TRBD1 (6 bases). The CDR3 is 16 amino acids. V was pared by 2 bases and J by 9 bases, with 20 bases between. CDR1 is KGHSH and CDR2 is LQKENI in the germline V gene. The CDR3 DNA reads TGTGCCAGCTCACCAAATTCAGGCGGCAGGGGTGGGCCCCAGCATTTT. It codes for CASSPNSGGRGGPQHF.